The 23 T cell receptor beta chains listed next were all sequenced from one sample in a study of CD4 and CD8 cells across lung adenocarcinoma regions. TCRdb reprocessed the PCR reads via MiXCR and lists one record per CDR3 protein. The data hold about 10,000 distinct CDR3 sequences, with 35% to 55% observed a single time. Material: CD8+ T cells from the margin of a lung tumor. Receptors originate from a male donor with lung adenocarcinoma. The CD4 and CD8 labels of this study may be unreliable.

This sequence joins TRBV6-4 and TRBJ1-1; no clear D. CDR3 size: 13 residues. The germline CDR1 and CDR2 sequences are MRHNA and SNTAGT. Trimming removed 3 bases from V and 3 bases from J, with 8 bases in between. The CDR3 DNA sequence: TGTGCCAGCAGTGATGAGAGGCACACTGAAGCTTTCTTT. Translation: CASSDERHTEAFF.

This clonotype ranks as large (0.1 to 1%). V is TRBV6-1 and J is TRBJ2-1, with a tentative D call TRBD2 (5 bases). Germline-derived CDR1 and CDR2 are MNHNS and SASEGT. V was clipped by 10 bases and J by 9 bases, with 28 bases between them. The CDR3 loop spans 16 amino acids. The chain's CDR3 is CATAVRSPGEPGEQFF. The CDR3 nucleotides are TGTGCCACCGCGGTCCGATCACCCGGGGAACCTGGTGAGCAGTTCTTC.

Remarks on this clonotype: This may stem from a read error, because a much larger clone lies one nucleotide away. This chain uses TRBV6-1 with TRBJ2-1, with TRBD1 identical over 9 bases. Germline V gene data show CDR1 as MNHNS and CDR2 as SASEGT. V gave up 6 bases and J gave up 10 bases; unmatched junction bases: 10. The CDR3 consists of 14 residues. The CDR3 is CASRRDRGFNEQFF. The CDR3 nucleotides read TGTGCCAGCAGGAGAGACAGGGGGTTCAACGAGCAGTTCTTC.

The rearrangement links TRBV27 to TRBJ2-1, with 11 bases fitting TRBD2. CDR1 and CDR2 from the germline V gene are MNHEY and SMNVEV (reference sequence). Losses at the gene ends were 5 bases for V and 10 bases for J; bases not matched to a gene: 13. The CDR3 covers 16 residues. The CDR3 nucleotides read TGTGCCAGCAGTACGATGCTAGCGGGGGGACGTTTCGAGCAGTTCTTC. Translation gives CASSTMLAGGRFEQFF.

This clonotype was detected many times. The gene calls are TRBV6-1 and TRBJ2-1, with 10 bases fitting TRBD1. Germline CDR1 and CDR2: MNHNS and SASEGT. The V segment lost 7 bases and the J segment 10 bases; nucleotides outside the gene matches: 10. There are 14 residues in the CDR3. DNA of the CDR3: TGTGCCAGCAACGGACAGGGGGGGGCTCGCGAGCAGTTCTTC. It encodes CASNGQGGAREQFF.

The V gene is TRBV20-1, the J gene TRBJ2-1, with a tentative D call TRBD1 (5 bases). The CDR3 consists of 13 residues. V lost 1 base, J lost 7 bases, and 11 bases lay in between. Per germline, CDR1 DFQATT and CDR2 SNEGSKA (reference sequence). The CDR3 DNA is TGCAGTGCTAGAGTTCAGGGTGGGAATGAGCAGTTCTTC. Translating gives CSARVQGGNEQFF.

V is TRBV11-1 and J is TRBJ2-1; a possible D gene is TRBD1 (6 bases). The closer fit of TRBJ2-7 to the DNA end suggests the J call may be wrong. The V gene's germline CDR1 is SGHAT and CDR2 FQDESV (reference sequence). The CDR3 runs to 16 residues. The CDR3 region has the DNA TGTGCCAGCAGCCCCGTTCGGACAGTCACTCAAGCGGAGCAGTACTTC. It is translated as CASSPVRTVTQAEQYF.

The gene calls are TRBV27 and TRBJ2-3, with TRBD1 as a possible D gene (7 bases). CDR1 is MNHEY and CDR2 is SMNVEV in the germline V gene (reference sequence). CDR3 length: 17 residues. V dropped 5 bases and J dropped 0 bases, with 18 bases sitting between them. CDR3 in amino acids: CASSTTRGEFSTDTQYF. The CDR3 DNA follows: TGTGCCAGCAGTACCACCAGGGGGGAGTTTAGCACAGATACGCAGTATTTT.

This chain uses TRBV12-3 or TRBV12-4 with TRBJ2-1; D may be TRBD2 (6 bases). The tail of the sequence fits TRBJ2-7 better, so the J call may be wrong. The CDR3 extends over 15 amino acids. CDR3 coding DNA: TGTGCCAGCAGTTCCCTGGAGGGGAAAATGTACGAGCAGTACTTC. Its translation: CASSSLEGKMYEQYF.

The V gene is TRBV27, the J gene TRBJ2-2; 7 bases map to TRBD1. The J call may be faulty, since TRBJ2-3 better matches the DNA end. Germline assignment: CDR1 MNHEY and CDR2 SMNVEV (reference sequence). The CDR3 totals 15 residues. The CDR3 nucleotides are TGTGCCAGCAGGCAGAATAGCGTGTGCACAGGGGAGCAGTATTTT. This gives the protein CASRQNSVCTGEQYF.

This clonotype was seen ten or more times. This chain uses TRBV5-4 with TRBJ2-5, with TRBD2 matching over 7 bases. This CDR3 is 12 amino acids long. Germline trimming cut 4 bases from V and 8 bases from J; bases unmatched to any gene: 5. Germline CDR1 reads SGHNT; CDR2 reads YYREEE (reference sequence). The CDR3 loop is CASSGRERTQYF. The CDR3 nucleotides read TGTGCCAGCAGCGGGAGGGAGAGAACCCAGTACTTC.

In its sample, this clonotype was seen many times. V gene TRBV4-1 combines with J gene TRBJ2-5; D uncertain. The J call may not be correct, given that the DNA end is closer to TRBJ2-7. CDR3 length: 13 residues. Germline CDR1 MGHRA, CDR2 YSYEKL. CDR3 nucleotides: TGCGCCAGCAGCCAAGTACTTAGGAACGAGCAGTACTTC. It is translated as CASSQVLRNEQYF.

This clonotype was recorded many times. The chain employs TRBV12-5 and TRBJ2-5, with 12 bases that match TRBD2. After removal of 0 bases from V and 13 bases from J, the junction contained 12 bases not matched to a gene. Per the germline V gene, CDR1 is LGHNT and CDR2 is FRNRAP. The length of the CDR3 is 16 residues. The CDR3 spells CASGLVTPTSGRLWYF. DNA for the CDR3: TGTGCTAGTGGTTTGGTTACCCCCACTAGCGGGAGGTTATGGTACTTC.

The table lists this clonotype with many counts. This sequence joins TRBV6-1 and TRBJ2-1, with a weak D call TRBD1 (6 bases). V lost 6 bases and J 9 bases, leaving 18 bases between the germline ends. The CDR3 spans 14 residues. The germline CDR1 and CDR2 sequences are MNHNS and SASEGT. This CDR3 is CASRQLDRRVEQFF. The CDR3 bases are TGTGCCAGCAGGCAACTTGACAGGCGGGTTGAGCAGTTCTTC.

This clonotype appeared a few times. The rearrangement uses TRBV10-3 and TRBJ2-2; D not certain. Trimming removed 6 bases from V and 8 bases from J, with 16 bases in between. CDR3 size: 14 residues. Germline V gene sequence: CDR1 ENHRY, CDR2 SYGVKD. CDR3: CAISPGPPRGELFF. The CDR3 coding sequence is TGTGCCATCAGCCCAGGTCCTCCTCGAGGGGAGCTGTTTTTT.

Worth noting for this clonotype: At one boundary the junction diverges from the germline segment, which might be a read error. This sequence joins TRBV6-1 and TRBJ2-3; D call uncertain. The CDR3 covers 15 residues. Looked up from germline, CDR1 is MNHNS and CDR2 is SASEGT. CDR3: CARGIEAGGNDTQFF. CDR3 DNA sequence: TGTGCCAGGGGCATAGAGGCTGGCGGCAACGATACGCAGTTTTTT.

This clonotype was observed many times. The J gene is TRBJ2-2, the V gene TRBV6-1; D possibly matches TRBD1 or TRBD2 (5 bases each). CDR1 is MNHNS and CDR2 is SASEGT in the germline V gene. Trimming took off 6 bases at V and 4 bases at J, with 12 bases between the two ends. There are 14 residues in the CDR3. The chain's CDR3 is CASRRDLGTGELFF. CDR3 DNA: TGTGCCAGCAGAAGGGACCTTGGCACCGGGGAGCTGTTTTTT.

On this clonotype: This clone may be a read error of a much larger clone one base away. This rearrangement joins TRBV6-5 to TRBJ2-1, with D possibly being TRBD2 (5 bases). The last part of the DNA fits TRBJ2-7 better; the J call may be wrong. The CDR3 has 15 residues. From germline, CDR1 is MNHEY and CDR2 SVGAGI. CDR3 in amino acids: CASSYATISYNEQYF. CDR3 nucleotide sequence: TGTGCCAGCAGTTATGCGACTATATCCTACAATGAGCAGTACTTC.

The V gene is TRBV25-1, the J gene TRBJ2-5; no reliable D call. Trimming left V 1 base short and J 8 bases short, with 8 bases between. This CDR3 contains 12 residues. Germline V CDR1 and CDR2: MGHDK, SYGVNS. The CDR3 nucleotides are TGTGCCAGCAGTGAATTTGAGAGAACCCAGTACTTC. It yields the protein CASSEFERTQYF. Using reference TRBV25-1 and TRBJ2-5 for the parts outside the CDR3, the full variable domain is EADIYQTPRYLVIGTGKKITLECSQTMGHDKMYWYQQDPGMELHLIHYSYGVNSTEKGDLSSESTVSRIRTEHFPLTLESARPSHTSQYLCASSEFERTQYFGPGTRLLVL.

This clonotype counts as medium-sized. The rearrangement uses TRBV10-1 and TRBJ2-3; D ambiguous. Germline V CDR1 and CDR2: WNHNN, SYGVQD (reference sequence). The CDR3 is 14 amino acids. V lost 0 bases and J lost 0, with 4 bases in between. This CDR3 reads CASSESPSTDTQYF. In DNA form, the CDR3 reads TGCGCCAGCAGTGAGTCCCCTAGCACAGATACGCAGTATTTT.

A word on this clonotype: The junction differs from germline at one of its ends, possibly a read error. The chain combines TRBV11-3 with TRBJ2-1; either TRBD1 or TRBD2 may fit D (5 bases each). The CDR3 spans 13 residues. The V gene's germline CDR1 is SGHNT and CDR2 YENEEA. In DNA, the CDR3 is TGTGCCAGCAGCTTAGGGGACCACGATGAGCAGTTTTTC. Amino acids: CASSLGDHDEQFF.

V gene TRBV6-5 combines with J gene TRBJ1-6; 7 bases fit TRBD1. This CDR3 has 18 residues. The V and J ends lost 0 bases and 7 bases, in that order; junction bases with no gene match: 12. Germline V gene lookup returns CDR1 MNHEY and CDR2 SVGAGI. The CDR3 protein is CASSYSMKGGFLNSPLHF. As DNA, the CDR3 is TGTGCCAGCAGTTACTCGATGAAAGGGGGCTTTTTGAATTCACCCCTCCACTTT.

This clonotype was seen a few times. V is TRBV4-1 and J is TRBJ2-1; a possible D gene is TRBD2 (6 bases). The CDR3 runs 14 residues. Germline V gene lookup returns CDR1 MGHRA and CDR2 YSYEKL. Deletions cut 2 bases from V and 8 bases from J, with 13 bases between. Here the CDR3 reads CASSQPFGGDEQFF. The CDR3 DNA follows: TGCGCCAGCAGCCAACCCTTCGGAGGGGATGAGCAGTTCTTC.